These 6 T cell receptor beta chains were sequenced from one sample in a study of human T cells and chemical hapten exposure (dated by TCRdb to the early 2020s). This specimen's time point label, interpreted: healthy volunteer bleed at 2 weeks. Total RNA was extracted from unfractionated whole blood that had been collected in Tempus Blood RNA tubes. To prepare the library, RACE was applied. The run used a NextSeq 500. TCRdb applied fastp at Q25 and MiXCR to the public reads, then kept only in-frame beta chains. Identical CDR3 proteins give one entry, which carries the most common genes and DNA. The sample includes some 120,000 distinct CDR3 sequences, with about 9% observed a single time. Clones ranked in the top ten supply about 2% of the sample. The sample was whole blood. The receptor source for this set is a male donor in good health. Some clones in this sample may be carry-over from other donors' samples.

Ten or more counts support this clonotype. The J gene is TRBJ2-7, the V gene TRBV10-3, with a tentative D call TRBD2 (6 bases). The CDR3 runs 16 residues. Germline values: CDR1 ENHRY, CDR2 SYGVKD. V lost 0 bases and J 4 bases, leaving 16 bases between the germline ends. This CDR3 is CAISESTGDFRYEQYF. Written as DNA, the CDR3 is TGTGCCATCAGTGAGTCGACGGGGGACTTCCGGTACGAGCAGTACTTC.

The chain couples TRBV15 to TRBJ1-1; D unclear. Germline CDR1 and CDR2: LNHNV and YYDKDF (reference sequence). This CDR3 has 12 residues. The V end was cut by 3 bases, the J end by 8 bases, with 10 bases between. This chain's CDR3 is CATSRDVGEAFF. The CDR3 DNA reads as TGTGCCACCAGCAGGGACGTGGGGGAAGCTTTCTTT.

V and J are TRBV2 and TRBJ2-4, with D perhaps TRBD1 (5 bases). CDR3 length: 13 amino acids. From germline, CDR1 is SNHLY and CDR2 FYNNEI. Trimming pared 2 bases from V and 5 bases from J, leaving 7 bases between. The CDR3 nucleotides are TGTGCCAGCAGTGAATTGGGGCAAAACATTCAGTACTTC. Its translation is CASSELGQNIQYF.

This clonotype was recorded at least ten times. The chain uses TRBV5-6 and TRBJ2-1, with D hard to call. The CDR3 totals 15 residues. The germline gives CDR1 SGHDT, CDR2 YYEEEE. V gave up 2 bases and J gave up 0 bases, with 9 bases separating them. The chain's CDR3 is CASSLGSASYNEQFF. CDR3 in DNA: TGTGCCAGCAGCTTAGGCTCTGCCTCCTACAATGAGCAGTTCTTC.

At least ten counts were recorded for this clonotype. The genes are TRBV27 and TRBJ1-2, with 7 bases aligning to TRBD1. The CDR3 extends over 13 amino acids. Germline V CDR1 and CDR2: MNHEY, SMNVEV (reference sequence). V shed 10 bases, J shed 0 bases, and the junction held 5 bases outside the gene matches. For the CDR3, the DNA is TGTGCCACGACAGGGCCATCTAACTATGGCTACACCTTC. Amino acid sequence: CATTGPSNYGYTF.

This clonotype came up many times. The chain combines TRBV7-2 with TRBJ1-1; D not certain. The CDR3 has 15 residues. CDR1 is SGHTA and CDR2 is FQGNSA in the germline V gene. Between the trimmed V and J ends, which lost 1 base and 4 bases, there was a span of 13 bases. This CDR3 reads CASSLDRSGGTEAFF. In nucleotides, the CDR3 is TGTGCCAGCAGCTTAGATCGGTCCGGCGGCACTGAAGCTTTCTTT.